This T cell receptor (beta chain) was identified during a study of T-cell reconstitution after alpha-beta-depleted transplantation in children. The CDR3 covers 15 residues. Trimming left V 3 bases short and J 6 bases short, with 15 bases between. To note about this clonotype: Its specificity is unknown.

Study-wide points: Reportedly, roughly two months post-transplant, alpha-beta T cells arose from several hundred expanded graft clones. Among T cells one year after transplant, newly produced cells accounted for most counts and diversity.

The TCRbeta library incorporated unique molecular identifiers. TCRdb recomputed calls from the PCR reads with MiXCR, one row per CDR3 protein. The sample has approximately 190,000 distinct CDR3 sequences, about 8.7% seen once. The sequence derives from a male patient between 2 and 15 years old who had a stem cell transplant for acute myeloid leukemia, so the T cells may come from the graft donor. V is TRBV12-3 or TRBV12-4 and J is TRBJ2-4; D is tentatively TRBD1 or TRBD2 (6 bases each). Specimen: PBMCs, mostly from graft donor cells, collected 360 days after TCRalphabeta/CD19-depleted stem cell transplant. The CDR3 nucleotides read TGTGCCAGCAGTTTTGGAGGGGGGCCTGGAAACATTCAGTACTTC. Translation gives CASSFGGGPGNIQYF.